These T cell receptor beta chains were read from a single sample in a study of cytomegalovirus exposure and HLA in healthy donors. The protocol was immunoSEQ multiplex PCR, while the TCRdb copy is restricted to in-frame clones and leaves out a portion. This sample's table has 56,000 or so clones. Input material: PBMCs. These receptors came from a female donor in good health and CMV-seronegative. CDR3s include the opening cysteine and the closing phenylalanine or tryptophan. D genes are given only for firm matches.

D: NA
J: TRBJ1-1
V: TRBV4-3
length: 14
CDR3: CASSQESLDTEAFF
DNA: TGCGCCAGCAGCCAAGAGAGCTTGGACACTGAAGCTTTCTTT

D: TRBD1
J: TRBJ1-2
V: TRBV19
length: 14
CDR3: CASSITGVNYGYTF
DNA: TGTGCCAGTAGTATTACAGGGGTCAACTATGGCTACACCTTC

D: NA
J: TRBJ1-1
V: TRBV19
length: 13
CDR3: CASTKGRDTEAFF
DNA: TGTGCCAGTACTAAAGGGCGGGACACTGAAGCTTTCTTT

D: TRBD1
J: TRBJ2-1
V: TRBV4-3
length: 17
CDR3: CASSQDYRTGVLSEQFF
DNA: TGCGCCAGCAGCCAAGATTACAGGACAGGGGTTCTGAGTGAGCAGTTCTTC

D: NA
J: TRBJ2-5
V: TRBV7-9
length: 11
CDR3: CASSPKETQYF
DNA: TGTGCCAGCAGCCCCAAAGAGACCCAGTACTTC

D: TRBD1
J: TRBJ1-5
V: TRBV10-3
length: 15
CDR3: CAIRSDRGSNQPQHF
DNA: TGTGCCATCAGATCGGACAGGGGGAGCAATCAGCCCCAGCATTTT

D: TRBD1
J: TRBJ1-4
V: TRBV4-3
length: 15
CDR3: CASSQRGTENEKLFF
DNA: TGCGCCAGCAGCCAAAGAGGGACAGAGAATGAAAAACTGTTTTTT

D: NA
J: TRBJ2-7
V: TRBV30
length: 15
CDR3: CAWSDQAMGPYEQYF
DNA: TGTGCCTGGAGTGATCAGGCTATGGGTCCCTACGAGCAGTACTTC

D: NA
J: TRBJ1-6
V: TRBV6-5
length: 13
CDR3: CASTDRLGSPLHF
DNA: TGTGCCAGCACCGACAGATTGGGATCACCCCTCCACTTT

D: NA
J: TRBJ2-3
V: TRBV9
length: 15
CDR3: CASSVAVGGGDTQYF
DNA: TGTGCCAGCAGCGTAGCGGTAGGGGGGGGAGATACGCAGTATTTT

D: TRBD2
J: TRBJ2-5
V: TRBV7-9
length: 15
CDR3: CASSSRTSGEETQYF
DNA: TGTGCCAGCAGCTCTCGGACTAGCGGGGAGGAGACCCAGTACTTC

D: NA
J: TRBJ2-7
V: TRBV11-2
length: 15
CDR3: CASSQRRQYSYEQYF
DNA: TGTGCCAGCAGCCAAAGGCGGCAGTACTCCTACGAGCAGTACTTC

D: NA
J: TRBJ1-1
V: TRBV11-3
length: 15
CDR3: CASSTNFGTPGRAFF
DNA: TGTGCCAGCAGCACAAACTTCGGGACTCCCGGACGGGCTTTCTTT

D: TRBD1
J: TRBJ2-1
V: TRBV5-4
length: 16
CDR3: CASSDPGQGSSNEQFF
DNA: TGTGCCAGCAGCGATCCGGGACAGGGAAGTTCCAATGAGCAGTTCTTC

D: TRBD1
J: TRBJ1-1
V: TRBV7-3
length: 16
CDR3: CASSLTGTGGYTEAFF
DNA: TGTGCCAGCAGCTTAACGGGGACAGGGGGGTACACTGAAGCTTTCTTT

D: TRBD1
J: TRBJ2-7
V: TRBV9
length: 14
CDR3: CASSVGTGLREQYF
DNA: TGTGCCAGCAGCGTCGGGACAGGGCTTAGGGAGCAGTACTTC

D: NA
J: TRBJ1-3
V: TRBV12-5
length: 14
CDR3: CASGFGGGGNTIYF
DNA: TGTGCTAGTGGTTTCGGTGGAGGCGGAAACACCATATATTTT

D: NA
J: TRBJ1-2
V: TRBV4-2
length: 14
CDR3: CASSLGGFAYGYTF
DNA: TGTGCCAGCAGCTTGGGGGGGTTTGCCTATGGCTACACCTTC

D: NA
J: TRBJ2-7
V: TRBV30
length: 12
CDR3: CAWKEVAYEQYF
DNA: TGTGCCTGGAAGGAGGTCGCCTACGAGCAGTACTTC

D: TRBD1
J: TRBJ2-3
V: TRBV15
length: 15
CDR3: CATEGATRVTDTQYF
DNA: TGTGCCACCGAGGGGGCCACCCGGGTGACAGATACGCAGTATTTT

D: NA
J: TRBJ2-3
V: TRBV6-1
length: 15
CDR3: CASSEGSAADYTQYF
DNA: TGTGCCAGCAGTGAAGGGTCAGCGGCTGATTATACGCAGTATTTT

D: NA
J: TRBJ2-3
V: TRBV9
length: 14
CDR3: CASSAGGSTDTQYF
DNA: TGTGCCAGCAGCGCGGGCGGGAGCACAGATACGCAGTATTTT

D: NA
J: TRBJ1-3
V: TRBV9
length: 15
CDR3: CASSALQGTGNTIYF
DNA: TGTGCCAGCAGCGCGCTACAGGGAACTGGAAACACCATATATTTT

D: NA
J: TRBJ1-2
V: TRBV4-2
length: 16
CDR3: CASSPVSHWETGGYTF
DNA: TGTGCCAGCAGCCCTGTTTCGCACTGGGAGACAGGTGGCTACACCTTC

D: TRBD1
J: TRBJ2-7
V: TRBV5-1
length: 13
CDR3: CASRGQGHDEQYF
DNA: TGCGCCAGCCGGGGACAGGGACACGACGAGCAGTACTTC

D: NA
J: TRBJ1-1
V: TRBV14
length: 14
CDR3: CARVRAGENTEAFF
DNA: TGTGCCAGGGTAAGGGCAGGGGAGAACACTGAAGCTTTCTTT

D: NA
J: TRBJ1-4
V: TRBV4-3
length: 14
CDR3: CASSLDSLSEKLFF
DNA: TGCGCCAGCAGCCTGGACAGTTTAAGTGAAAAACTGTTTTTT

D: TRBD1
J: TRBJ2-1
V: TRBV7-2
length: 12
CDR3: CASSLTGQRQFF
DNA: TGTGCCAGCAGCTTAACGGGACAGAGGCAGTTCTTC

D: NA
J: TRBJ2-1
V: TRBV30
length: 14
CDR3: CAWSGGSSYNEQFF
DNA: TGTGCCTGGAGCGGGGGAAGCTCCTACAATGAGCAGTTCTTC

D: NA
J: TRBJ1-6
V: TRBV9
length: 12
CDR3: CASSVDEPPLHF
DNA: TGTGCCAGCAGCGTAGATGAGCCACCCCTCCACTTT

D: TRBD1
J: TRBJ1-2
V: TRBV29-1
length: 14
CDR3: CSAWGQGADYGYTF
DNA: TGCAGCGCCTGGGGACAGGGGGCAGATTATGGCTACACCTTC

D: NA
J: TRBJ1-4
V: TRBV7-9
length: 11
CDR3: CASIGNEKLFF
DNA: TGTGCCAGCATCGGTAATGAAAAACTGTTTTTT

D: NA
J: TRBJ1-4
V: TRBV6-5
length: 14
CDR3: CASRRGWTNEKLFF
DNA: TGTGCCAGCAGGAGAGGCTGGACAAATGAAAAACTGTTTTTT

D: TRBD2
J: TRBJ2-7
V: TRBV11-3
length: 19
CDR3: CASSFGASGRKTLSYEQYF
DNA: TGTGCCAGCAGCTTTGGGGCTAGCGGGAGGAAGACCCTCTCCTACGAGCAGTACTTC

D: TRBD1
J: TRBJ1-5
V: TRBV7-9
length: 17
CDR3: CASSKGQGDSSNQPQHF
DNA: TGTGCCAGCAGCAAAGGACAGGGGGATTCTAGCAATCAGCCCCAGCATTTT

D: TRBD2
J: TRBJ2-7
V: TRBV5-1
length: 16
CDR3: CASSWTSGSPSYEQYF
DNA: TGCGCCAGCAGCTGGACTAGCGGGAGCCCCTCCTACGAGCAGTACTTC